The 19 T cell receptor beta chains in this list originate from one sample, sequenced in a study of CD8 T cells in ankylosing spondylitis. TCRdb reprocessed the 5' RACE reads via MiXCR and lists one record per CDR3 protein. Of 200,000 or so distinct CDR3 sequences in the sample, 20% to 30% are singletons; the top ten hold about 7%. The sample comprised blood, either unsorted or a sorted T cell fraction (not recorded which). These receptors originate from a male donor with ankylosing spondylitis or in good health (not recorded which).

The genes are TRBV29-1 and TRBJ2-5; possible D gene TRBD2, 5 bases. The CDR3 is made up of 15 amino acids. Trimming took off 6 bases at V and 0 bases at J, with 17 bases between the two ends. Germline V gives CDR1 SQVTM, CDR2 ANQGSEA. CDR3 in DNA: TGCAGCGTCTCTACCCCACTAGTCGACCAAGAGACCCAGTACTTC. Residues: CSVSTPLVDQETQYF.

There are many counts of this clonotype. The DNA for the CDR3 is TGTGCCAGCAGCTTAATTATGGGGGTTGATAGCGAGCAGTACTTC. It translates to CASSLIMGVDSEQYF. V and J are TRBV11-2 and TRBJ2-7; D tentatively reads TRBD1 or TRBD2 (5 bases each). The V and J ends lost 2 bases and 6 bases respectively, with 17 bases between them. The length of the CDR3 is 15 residues. Per germline, CDR1 SGHAT and CDR2 FQNNGV.

Many counts were recorded for this clonotype. The chain couples TRBV7-2 to TRBJ2-2; D uncertain. CDR1 and CDR2 (germline): SGHTA, FQGNSA. The CDR3 is 14 residues long. The V gene lost 0 bases and the J gene lost 5 bases, with 7 bases spanning the gap. In DNA form, the CDR3 reads TGTGCCAGCAGCTTAGCGACGAGGACCGGGGAGCTGTTTTTT. This translates into CASSLATRTGELFF.

This clonotype appeared many times. This sequence joins TRBV12-3 or TRBV12-4 and TRBJ2-6, with a tentative D call TRBD2 (6 bases). This CDR3 has 13 residues. Between the trimmed V and J ends, which lost 5 bases and 11 bases, there was a span of 13 bases. CDR3 nucleotides: TGTGCCAGCAGTCCCGGGAGCGGCTACGTCCTGACTTTC. Its translation is CASSPGSGYVLTF.

This clonotype was counted at least ten times. This chain uses TRBV7-2 with TRBJ2-3; D unresolved. V lost 3 bases and J 0 bases, leaving 7 bases between the germline ends. This CDR3 region has 14 residues. Germline V gives CDR1 SGHTA, CDR2 FQGNSA. CDR3 DNA: TGTGCCAGCAGCTTGACTGCTAGCACAGATACGCAGTATTTT. It codes for CASSLTASTDTQYF.

This clonotype was counted many times. The rearrangement links TRBV29-1 to TRBJ2-5; D unclear. With 1 base removed from V and 3 bases from J, the gap between germline ends came to 3 bases. The CDR3 runs to 11 residues. Germline values: CDR1 SQVTM, CDR2 ANQGSEA. The CDR3 DNA reads TGCAGCGTTGAAGGGAAAGAGACCCAGTACTTC. This encodes CSVEGKETQYF.

There are a few counts of this clonotype. The chain couples TRBV3-1 to TRBJ2-1; 10 bases are a match to TRBD2. This CDR3 comprises 15 residues. Germline V CDR1 and CDR2: LGHDT, YNNKEL (reference sequence). Trimming removed 8 bases from V and 6 bases from J; junction bases left unmatched: 10. The CDR3 sequence: CASYKSGRGVNEQFF. The CDR3 coding sequence is TGTGCCAGCTATAAAAGCGGGAGGGGGGTCAATGAGCAGTTCTTC.

This clonotype has only a few counts. This chain links TRBV20-1 with TRBJ1-4; D perhaps matches TRBD1 (5 bases). Trimming shortened V by 5 bases and J by 0 bases, and 10 bases separated the two germline ends. This CDR3 contains 14 residues. Germline CDR1 is DFQATT and CDR2 is SNEGSKA (reference sequence). CDR3 nucleotide sequence: TGCAGTGCTGCCGAGACAGCAACTAATGAAAAACTGTTTTTT. Translating gives CSAAETATNEKLFF.

The J gene is TRBJ2-7, the V gene TRBV6-5; D is ambiguous. The CDR3 contains 13 residues. Germline CDR1 reads MNHEY; CDR2 reads SVGAGI. V was clipped by 4 bases and J by 2 bases, with 9 bases between them. CDR3 DNA: TGTGCCAGCAGTTGGAGCATGGCCTACGAGCAGTACTTC. The encoded protein is CASSWSMAYEQYF.

This clonotype was seen more than once but under ten times. V gene TRBV20-1 combines with J gene TRBJ2-3, with D unresolved. This CDR3 has 12 residues. The germline V gene has CDR1 DFQATT and CDR2 SNEGSKA (reference sequence). Trimming pared 2 bases from V and 2 bases from J, leaving 5 bases between. CDR3 DNA: TGCAGTGCTAGAATCTTCACAGATACGCAGTATTTT. It specifies CSARIFTDTQYF.

This sequence joins TRBV20-1 and TRBJ2-7; D possibly corresponds to TRBD2 (5 bases). Trimming pared 4 bases from V and 0 bases from J, leaving 7 bases between. Germline V gene lookup returns CDR1 DFQATT and CDR2 SNEGSKA (reference sequence). The CDR3 covers 12 residues. The CDR3: CSANRDSYEQYF. The CDR3 nucleotides read TGCAGTGCTAACCGGGACTCCTACGAGCAGTACTTC.

On this clonotype itself: This may come from a read error, since a much larger clone is one base off. The rearrangement links TRBV29-1 to TRBJ2-3; perhaps TRBD2 as D (6 bases). The CDR3 length is 11 residues. V lost 7 bases to trimming and J lost 2 bases, with 7 bases between them. Germline CDR1 and CDR2: SQVTM and ANQGSEA. The CDR3 loop is CSAGDTDTQYF. The DNA for the CDR3 is TGCAGCGCGGGGGACACAGATACGCAGTATTTT.

In the case of this clonotype: A much larger clone is a single base away; this may be a read error. The J gene is TRBJ2-1, the V gene TRBV5-1, with 11 bases matching TRBD2. Looked up from germline, CDR1 is SGHRS and CDR2 is YFSETQ. The CDR3 has 16 residues. Trimming took 0 bases from V and 4 from J; bases not matched to a gene: 3. CDR3 DNA: TGCGCCAGCAGCTTGGAGGGGACTAGCGGTTACAATGAGCAGTTCTTC. Translation gives CASSLEGTSGYNEQFF.

V and J are TRBV20-1 and TRBJ2-1; 11 bases fit TRBD2. Germline CDR1 and CDR2: DFQATT and SNEGSKA (reference sequence). Trimming cost V 5 bases and J 4 bases; bases outside gene matches: 4. This CDR3 is 14 amino acids long. The CDR3 DNA follows: TGCAGTGCTGACGGGACTAGCGGTTACAATGAGCAGTTCTTC. The encoded protein is CSADGTSGYNEQFF.

This CDR3 is CSASFSTNTDTQYF. CDR3 nucleotide sequence: TGCAGTGCTAGTTTTAGCACGAACACAGATACGCAGTATTTT. This rearrangement joins TRBV20-1 to TRBJ2-3; D gene uncertain. Germline loops: CDR1 DFQATT, CDR2 SNEGSKA (reference sequence). V was shortened by 3 bases and J by 2 bases, with 12 bases between the two germline ends. This CDR3 is 14 amino acids long.

This clonotype was seen many times. CDR3 sequence: CASSPAPGIFQYF. As DNA, the CDR3 is TGTGCCAGCAGCCCCGCTCCAGGGATTTTTCAGTACTTC. This chain uses TRBV7-8 with TRBJ2-4, with D perhaps matching TRBD1 (5 bases). CDR1 is SGHVS, CDR2 FQNEAQ, per germline. There are 13 residues in the CDR3. The V and J ends lost 5 bases and 11 bases respectively, with 16 bases between them.

This clonotype was observed a few times. V and J are TRBV29-1 and TRBJ2-7; 7 nucleotides line up with TRBD1. Losses at the gene ends were 5 bases for V and 6 bases for J; bases not matched to a gene: 10. Germline CDR1 and CDR2: SQVTM and ANQGSEA. The CDR3 consists of 13 residues. The CDR3 region has the DNA TGCAGCGTTTTGGACAGGCCGGCTACCGAGCAGTACTTC. Encoded protein: CSVLDRPATEQYF.

Many counts were recorded for this clonotype. This chain uses TRBV12-3 or TRBV12-4 with TRBJ2-3, with 7 bases lining up with TRBD2. With V trimmed by 6 bases and J by 2 bases, 5 bases remained unmatched. This CDR3 region has 14 residues. CDR3 DNA sequence: TGTGCCAGCAGGATTAGCGGGCACACAGATACGCAGTATTTT. Translating it yields CASRISGHTDTQYF.

The V and J genes are TRBV11-1 and TRBJ2-5, with 8 bases fitting TRBD2. The CDR3 contains 17 residues. The germline V gene encodes CDR1 SGHAT and CDR2 FQDESV (reference sequence). J was trimmed by 1 base and V by 1 base; bases with no gene match: 8. The CDR3 coding sequence is TGTGCCAGCAGCTTAGGCTATAGCGGGAATACCCAAGAGACCCAGTACTTC. Translated: CASSLGYSGNTQETQYF.